The rows below give T cell receptor beta chains drawn from one sample of a study of blood T cell repertoires in COVID-19. This table comes from immunoSEQ multiplex PCR, and its TCRdb copy is limited to in-frame clones, with some not included. The sample holds roughly 190,000 clones, around 76% seen once. Sequenced sample: peripheral blood. The receptors originated from a woman in her forties or fifties with active or convalescent COVID-19. Both conserved end residues are part of each CDR3. The D gene is left open where the match is weak. Not all rows give a size; the values are once, few, many and, for expanded clones, a class.

d_gene	abundance	v_gene	j_gene	CDR3nt	CDR3aa
.	.	TRBV5-8	TRBJ2-6	TGTGCCAGCAGCCCCTGGGAGGGGGTTGACTCTGGGGCCAACGTCCTGACTTTC	CASSPWEGVDSGANVLTF
.	.	TRBV7-2	TRBJ1-2	TGTGCCAGCAGCTTAGAATACGACAGTACTAACTATGGCTACACCTTC	CASSLEYDSTNYGYTF
TRBD1	.	TRBV28	TRBJ1-2	TGTGCCAGCAGTTTATTTCAGGGGGTCCTTACCTTC	CASSLFQGVLTF
TRBD1	.	TRBV6-1	TRBJ1-2	TGTGCCAGCAGTGATTCCGGGACAGGGCCCTACACCTTC	CASSDSGTGPYTF
.	.	TRBV30	TRBJ1-3	TGTGCCTGGAGTCCTCCCGCAGGCAACACCATATATTTT	CAWSPPAGNTIYF
TRBD1	once	TRBV28	TRBJ1-2	TGTGCCAGCAGTAACCGACAGGGGGGTGGCTATGGCTACACCTTC	CASSNRQGGGYGYTF
.	.	TRBV6-5	TRBJ1-2	TGTGCCAGCAGTTACGACAGAAACTATGGCTACACCTTC	CASSYDRNYGYTF
TRBD1	medium-sized	TRBV7-9	TRBJ1-2	TGTGCCAGCAGCTTAGGAGCGGGACAGGGTGATTCCTATGGCTACACCTTC	CASSLGAGQGDSYGYTF
TRBD2	.	TRBV9	TRBJ2-1	TGTGCCAGCAGCGTAGGTCTAGCGGGGGCCTACAATGAGCAGTTCTTC	CASSVGLAGAYNEQFF
.	.	TRBV11-2	TRBJ2-5	TGTGCCAGCAGCTTAACGCGGCCCCAAGAGACCCAGTACTTC	CASSLTRPQETQYF
TRBD2	.	TRBV5-8	TRBJ2-1	TGTGCCAGCAGATGGGGGACTAGCGGGGGGAATGAGCAGTTCTTC	CASRWGTSGGNEQFF
.	.	TRBV7-9	TRBJ1-3	TGTGCCAGCAGCGTCGACAGTGTCCCTGGAAACACCATATATTTT	CASSVDSVPGNTIYF
.	.	TRBV3-1/TRBV3-2	TRBJ2-5	TGTGCCAGCAGCCAGGCAGTGACCCAGTACTTC	CASSQAVTQYF